Sequencing of this TCR beta chain was carried out in a study of T cells after yellow fever vaccination. Production of TCR cDNA was by 5'RACE template switching, which also added a universal primer site and UMIs. TCRdb re-analysed the 5' RACE reads in MiXCR, keeping a single row per CDR3 protein. This sample has about 630,000 distinct CDR3 sequences, with over 9% found just once. Regarding the study as a whole: Weaker, the secondary response had a peak occurring faster, on day 5 versus 15.

Regarding this clonotype: The target antigen is unknown.

CDR3 size: 14 residues. CDR1 is DFQATT, CDR2 SNEGSKA, per germline (reference sequence). V lost 6 bases and J 5 bases, leaving 19 bases between the germline ends. This sample comprised PBMCs, obtained on the day of the yellow fever booster vaccination. The clonotype was recovered from a man aged 25 to 40 who received the YFV17D yellow fever vaccine. The chain is built from TRBV20-1 and TRBJ2-5; a weak D match, TRBD2 (6 bases). CDR3 region: CSAKDLEGRETQYF. In DNA form, the CDR3 reads TGCAGTGCAAAGGATCTGGAGGGCCGGGAGACCCAGTACTTC.